This is a list of T cell receptor beta chains from one sample in a study of human T cells and chemical hapten exposure. TCRdb redid the calling of the RACE reads with MiXCR, one entry per CDR3 protein. The sample includes 280,000 or so distinct CDR3 sequences, over 7.5% of them seen just once. The sample here was whole blood, taken in connection with sensitization to the hapten diphenylcyclopropenone (DPC). These receptors all stem from a man in his late teens or twenties with alopecia areata. Some clones in this sample may be carry-over from other donors' samples. Both conserved end residues are part of each CDR3. A D gene is named only where the DNA matches it firmly. Expanded clones get a size class; other rows say once, few or many, or leave the size out.

>TRBV27|TRBJ2-5|few|NA
CASRAPETQYF
>TRBV6-6|TRBJ2-3|few|TRBD2
CASSFSGGRTDTQYF
>TRBV5-1|TRBJ1-1|many|TRBD1
CASTQGAGTEAFF
>TRBV28|TRBJ1-3|NA|NA
CASSFARSRAGNTIYF
>TRBV20-1|TRBJ1-2|NA|TRBD1
CSAVGQGALGYTF
>TRBV18|TRBJ2-7|NA|TRBD1
CASSPGGTGASYEQYF
>TRBV5-1|TRBJ1-2|many|NA
CASSWGARYGYTF
>TRBV27|TRBJ1-1|NA|TRBD1
CASSIDRVTEAFF
>TRBV24-1|TRBJ2-2|NA|NA
CATSERRETGELFF
>TRBV2|TRBJ2-3|many|NA
CASSEHETLDTQYF
>TRBV7-9|TRBJ1-6|NA|NA
CASSFGYRNSPLHF
>TRBV4-3|TRBJ2-3|NA|NA
CASSQDRGGGTDTQYF
>TRBV7-2|TRBJ1-4|few|NA
CASSLMRGGNEKLFF
>TRBV24-1|TRBJ2-2|many|NA
CATSDPKINTGELFF
>TRBV28|TRBJ1-5|few|TRBD1
CASKGANQPQHF
>TRBV6-6|TRBJ2-1|NA|NA
CASSHYRDQLREQFF
>TRBV7-2|TRBJ2-1|NA|NA
CASSPSGLRVNEQFF
>TRBV12-3/TRBV12-4|TRBJ2-4|few|NA
CASSLLQAIQYF
>TRBV2|TRBJ1-4|NA|NA
CASSVGMVLFF
>TRBV27|TRBJ1-1|few|NA
CASSLNGVRGTEAFF
>TRBV20-1|TRBJ2-7|NA|TRBD1
CSAPGQGANEQYF
>TRBV4-3|TRBJ1-3|few|NA
CASSQERGLGAAGNTIYF
>TRBV11-2|TRBJ2-1|NA|NA
CASRRVGASAHEQFF
>TRBV6-1|TRBJ1-1|NA|NA
CASSEALHLTEAFF